The 22 T cell receptor beta chains below come from one sample, sequenced in a study of T-cell reconstitution after alpha-beta-depleted transplantation in children. Study findings and constraints: T-cell counts and diversity were attributed mostly to newly produced T cells one year after transplant.

No cognate antigen is known for these TCRs. It was with unique molecular identifiers that the TCRbeta library was prepared. TCRdb called the PCR reads again in MiXCR, with one record for every CDR3 protein. The sample contains about 300,000 distinct CDR3 sequences, nearly 8% of which appear only once. The sequences come from peripheral blood, collected 360 days after TCRalphabeta/CD19-depleted stem cell transplant. The receptors shown here come from a female patient younger than 10 who had a stem cell transplant for Fanconi anemia, so the T cells may come from the graft donor.

This clonotype has a handful of counts. This chain uses TRBV15 with TRBJ2-7; TRBD1 aligns across 8 bases. This CDR3 comprises 17 residues. V gave up 4 bases and J gave up 4 bases; unmatched junction bases: 15. In germline, CDR1 is LNHNV, CDR2 YYDKDF (reference sequence). CDR3 region: CATSTLNAGTGLYEQYF. DNA for the CDR3: TGTGCCACCAGCACCCTAAACGCCGGGACAGGACTATACGAGCAGTACTTC.

This clonotype was counted ten times or more. The chain links TRBV7-9 to TRBJ2-7; 7 nucleotides line up with TRBD2. V was clipped by 5 bases and J by 0 bases; unmatched bases: 7. Germline loops: CDR1 SEHNR, CDR2 FQNEAQ (reference sequence). The length of the CDR3 is 15 residues. Here the CDR3 reads CASSPRGTTSYEQYF. CDR3 nucleotides: TGTGCCAGCAGCCCTAGAGGGACTACCTCCTACGAGCAGTACTTC.

This clonotype has ten or more counts. At one boundary the junction diverges from the germline segment, which might be a read error. V usage is TRBV12-3 or TRBV12-4 and J usage is TRBJ2-1; TRBD2 matches 10 bases. There are 13 residues in the CDR3. The CDR3 DNA follows: TGTGCCAGCAGTTCCGAGAGAGCGGGGGGGCCGTCCTTC. Protein product: CASSSERAGGPSF.

This clonotype was recorded at least ten times. This rearrangement joins TRBV14 to TRBJ2-1; D remains ambiguous. V was pared by 4 bases and J by 0 bases, with 13 bases between. This CDR3 contains 16 residues. Germline CDR1 reads SGHDN; CDR2 reads FVKESK. The CDR3 reads CASSPARKSSYNEQFF. CDR3 nucleotides: TGTGCCAGCAGCCCTGCTAGGAAAAGCTCCTACAATGAGCAGTTCTTC.

At least ten counts were recorded for this clonotype. The chain combines TRBV7-9 with TRBJ2-1; no firm D call. The CDR3 has 15 amino acids. Germline V gene sequence: CDR1 SEHNR, CDR2 FQNEAQ (reference sequence). Trimming cost V 1 base and J 1 base, with 8 bases left between them. The CDR3 region has the DNA TGTGCCAGCAGCTTAGTGAGAGCTTCCTACAATGAGCAGTTCTTC. It yields the protein CASSLVRASYNEQFF.

This clonotype was observed at least ten times. V gene TRBV4-1 combines with J gene TRBJ2-7; possible D gene TRBD1, 6 bases. V was clipped by 4 bases and J by 3 bases, with 13 bases between them. From germline, CDR1 is MGHRA and CDR2 YSYEKL. This CDR3 comprises 14 residues. The CDR3 loop is CASSPPGHGYEQYF. CDR3 coding DNA: TGCGCCAGCAGCCCCCCGGGACATGGCTACGAGCAGTACTTC.

This clonotype came up many times. The V gene is TRBV27, the J gene TRBJ2-3, with a possible D match to TRBD1 (5 bases). The CDR3 contains 16 residues. V dropped 6 bases and J dropped 0 bases, with 16 bases sitting between them. In germline, CDR1 is MNHEY, CDR2 SMNVEV (reference sequence). CDR3 region: CASSNRRTSSTDTQYF. CDR3 sequence (DNA): TGTGCCAGCAGCAACAGGAGAACCTCTAGCACAGATACGCAGTATTTT.

This clonotype was recorded a few times. The rearrangement uses TRBV4-2 and TRBJ2-5; TRBD2 is a possible D gene (5 bases). V was cut by 3 bases and J by 3 bases, with 11 bases left in between. The CDR3 is made up of 14 amino acids. CDR1 and CDR2 (germline): LGHNA, YNFKEQ. CDR3 protein: CASSHGRAKETQYF. The CDR3 region has the DNA TGTGCCAGCAGCCACGGGCGGGCTAAAGAGACCCAGTACTTC.

The sample holds many counts of this clonotype. The V and J genes are TRBV18 and TRBJ2-3; possible D gene TRBD1, 5 bases. V was pared by 2 bases and J by 6 bases, with 15 bases between. The CDR3 has 15 residues. Germline V gene lookup returns CDR1 KGHSH and CDR2 LQKENI. CDR3 nucleotide sequence: TGTGCCAGCTCACCATCCCAGGGTTCAAGGGATACGCAGTATTTT. Translation gives CASSPSQGSRDTQYF.

This clonotype was recorded at least ten times. J is TRBJ2-3 and V is TRBV5-1; TRBD1 agrees at 8 bases. Trimming removed 4 bases from V and 0 bases from J; junction bases left unmatched: 4. Germline values: CDR1 SGHRS, CDR2 YFSETQ. The CDR3 runs 15 residues. In nucleotides, the CDR3 is TGCGCCAGCAGCGGCGGACAGGGAAGCACAGATACGCAGTATTTT. Amino acids: CASSGGQGSTDTQYF.

This rearrangement joins TRBV9 to TRBJ2-3; D possibly corresponds to TRBD1 (5 bases). The germline V gene encodes CDR1 SGDLS and CDR2 YYNGEE. Trimming cost V 7 bases and J 0 bases, with 9 bases left between them. The CDR3 consists of 13 residues. CDR3 bases: TGTGCCAGCGGGGCGGAAAGCACAGATACGCAGTATTTT. As protein: CASGAESTDTQYF.

This clonotype was observed many times. The J gene is TRBJ1-4, the V gene TRBV5-1, with D possibly being TRBD1 (6 bases). Trimming removed 3 bases from V and 2 bases from J, with 14 bases in between. The CDR3 loop spans 16 amino acids. CDR1 SGHRS and CDR2 YFSETQ come from the germline V gene. The DNA for the CDR3 is TGCGCCAGCAGCTCCGGCCGGGGGGCCACTAATGAAAAACTGTTTTTT. This gives the protein CASSSGRGATNEKLFF.

The genes are TRBV7-8 and TRBJ2-1; no clear D. The V gene lost 4 bases and the J gene lost 4 bases, with 14 bases spanning the gap. The CDR3 contains 15 residues. The germline V gene encodes CDR1 SGHVS and CDR2 FQNEAQ. The CDR3 reads CASSSGAQSYNEQFF. The CDR3 DNA is TGTGCCAGCAGCTCTGGAGCCCAGAGTTACAATGAGCAGTTCTTC.

V and J are TRBV30 and TRBJ2-1, with 14 bases aligning to TRBD2. The CDR3 spans 20 residues. Germline assignment: CDR1 GTSNPN and CDR2 SVGIG (reference sequence). CDR3 nucleotide sequence: TGTGCTTCTACGGGGGCGACTAGCGGGAGGGGAGCCCCGTGGAACCGTGAGCAGTTCTTC. Amino acid sequence: CASTGATSGRGAPWNREQFF. Filled out from reference TRBV30 and TRBJ2-1, the complete variable domain reads SQTIHQWPATLVQPVGSPLSLECTVEGTSNPNLYWYRQAAGRGLQLLFYSVGIGQISSEVPQNLSASRPQDRQFILSSKKLLLSDSGFYLCASTGATSGRGAPWNREQFFGPGTRLTVL.

This clonotype has a count of ten or more. This chain joins TRBV27 and TRBJ2-1; unclear D gene. Germline CDR1 and CDR2: MNHEY and SMNVEV (reference sequence). V lost 3 bases and J lost 0, with 6 bases in between. The CDR3 is 14 amino acids. The CDR3 spells CASSFASSYNEQFF. CDR3 bases: TGTGCCAGCAGTTTTGCGAGCTCCTACAATGAGCAGTTCTTC.

This clonotype appeared many times. The V gene is TRBV24-1, the J gene TRBJ2-1, with TRBD1 matching 9 bases. This CDR3 region has 19 residues. Germline loops: CDR1 KGHDR, CDR2 SFDVKD. The ends lost 3 bases at V and 0 bases at J; junction bases unmatched: 11. CDR3 sequence: CATSDRPGTGSGSYNEQFF. In DNA, the CDR3 is TGTGCCACCAGTGATCGTCCCGGGACAGGGTCTGGCTCCTACAATGAGCAGTTCTTC.

This clonotype has a count of ten or more. The chain has TRBV20-1 and TRBJ2-1, with 8 bases aligning to TRBD2. The CDR3 length is 15 residues. V gave up 0 bases and J gave up 2 bases; unmatched junction bases: 3. Germline-derived CDR1 and CDR2 are DFQATT and SNEGSKA (reference sequence). The CDR3 loop reads CSARDGRGPYNEQFF. The CDR3 DNA is TGCAGTGCTAGAGACGGGAGGGGCCCCTACAATGAGCAGTTCTTC.

In its sample, this clonotype was seen many times. At one of its ends the junction is not consistent with the germline gene, which may arise from a read error. The V call is TRBV12-3 or TRBV12-4, the J call TRBJ1-1; no reliable D call. The CDR3 length is 11 residues. The CDR3 DNA sequence: TGTGCCAGCAGCTTAGCGGGTGAAGCTTTCTTT. It yields the protein CASSLAGEAFF.

This clonotype was seen many times. The rearrangement links TRBV7-2 to TRBJ2-1; D uncertain. The V gene's germline CDR1 is SGHTA and CDR2 FQGNSA. The V end was cut by 5 bases, the J end by 5 bases, with 10 bases between. The CDR3 sequence is 13 residues long. In DNA form, the CDR3 reads TGTGCCAGCAGCCGAGTTAGGCACAATGAGCAGTTCTTC. This codes for CASSRVRHNEQFF.

This clonotype was counted between two and nine times. The chain uses TRBV27 and TRBJ2-1; 7 nucleotides align to TRBD1. Germline assignment: CDR1 MNHEY and CDR2 SMNVEV (reference sequence). The CDR3 has 14 amino acids. Unmatched junction bases numbered 7, after V lost 4 bases and J lost 7 bases. The CDR3 reads CASSWGTVRNEQFF. The CDR3 region has the DNA TGTGCCAGCAGTTGGGGGACAGTCCGAAATGAGCAGTTCTTC.

Many counts were recorded for this clonotype. V and J are TRBV5-1 and TRBJ2-1; maybe TRBD1 (5 bases). The V end was cut by 7 bases, the J end by 0 bases, with 14 bases between. The CDR3 runs 15 residues. Germline lookup yields CDR1 SGHRS and CDR2 YFSETQ. The CDR3 sequence: CASYPYRSSYNEQFF. The CDR3 nucleotides read TGCGCCAGCTACCCGTACAGGAGCTCCTACAATGAGCAGTTCTTC.

In this sample, this clonotype turned up many times. The chain is built from TRBV15 and TRBJ2-6, with D perhaps given as TRBD1 or TRBD2 (5 bases each). Trimming removed 5 bases from V and 1 base from J, with 15 bases in between. Germline V lookup: CDR1 LNHNV, CDR2 YYDKDF (reference sequence). The CDR3 covers 17 residues. This CDR3 reads CATSGTVGESGANVLTF. CDR3 nucleotides: TGTGCCACCAGCGGAACGGTGGGGGAGTCTGGGGCCAACGTCCTGACTTTC.